A selection of T cell receptor beta chains follows, all from one sample in a study of blood T cell repertoires in COVID-19. Repertoires were generated with immunoSEQ multiplex PCR, while TCRdb's copy carries only in-frame clones and drops some. The repertoire consists of some 270,000 clones, with about 90% occurring once and the leading ten covering 4.1%. Sequencing was performed on PBMCs or T cells enriched from blood (not recorded which). Source of these receptors: a woman in her twenties or thirties with acute COVID-19. Both conserved end residues are part of each CDR3. A D gene is named only where the DNA matches it firmly. Size is omitted from some rows. Given values are once, few, many or a class for expanded clones.

d_gene,abundance,j_gene,v_gene,CDR3nt,CDR3aa
TRBD2,NA,TRBJ2-1,TRBV6-5,TGTGCCAGCAGTTACTCGGGGACTAACGATGAGCAGTTCTTC,CASSYSGTNDEQFF
NA,NA,TRBJ2-7,TRBV28,TGTGCCAGCAGTCCATCTCAGGGGATTCAGGACGAGCAGTACTTC,CASSPSQGIQDEQYF
NA,NA,TRBJ2-3,TRBV5-1,TGCGCCAGCAGCGGCGCAGTCGGAGGTACAGATACGCAGTATTTT,CASSGAVGGTDTQYF
NA,once,TRBJ2-3,TRBV7-2,TGTGCCAGCAGGAAAACCGGGGGTGAGGATACGCAGTATTTT,CASRKTGGEDTQYF
NA,NA,TRBJ2-7,TRBV4-1,TGCGCCAGCAGCCAACACGGGGATCCCTACGAGCAGTACTTC,CASSQHGDPYEQYF
NA,NA,TRBJ1-2,TRBV12-3/TRBV12-4,TGTGCCAGCAGACAACAAGCTAACTATGGCTACACCTTC,CASRQQANYGYTF
TRBD1,few,TRBJ1-6,TRBV3-1/TRBV3-2,TGTGCCAGCAGCCCTAGACAGGGGGCGATTGGTTCACCCCTCCACTTT,CASSPRQGAIGSPLHF
TRBD2,NA,TRBJ2-1,TRBV29-1,TGCAGCGTTGAAACGCGTAGCGGGAGTGGGGAGCAGTTCTTC,CSVETRSGSGEQFF
TRBD1,once,TRBJ2-3,TRBV7-6,TGTGCCAGCAGCTTGGGAATCCCGGACAGGTTTAGCACAGATACGCAGTATTTT,CASSLGIPDRFSTDTQYF
TRBD1,NA,TRBJ2-2,TRBV9,TGTGCCAGCAGCGCGACAGGGAGTTTCACCGGGGAGCTGTTTTTT,CASSATGSFTGELFF
NA,NA,TRBJ1-3,TRBV30,TGTGCCTGGAGTGTACGAGGGACTACTGGAAACACCATATATTTT,CAWSVRGTTGNTIYF
NA,NA,TRBJ2-7,TRBV19,TGTGCCAGTAGAAGACAGGGACTGGGGGAAAGATACGAGCAGTACTTC,CASRRQGLGERYEQYF
NA,NA,TRBJ2-7,TRBV5-3,TGTGCCAGAAGCTTGGAGCCGGCGGGATCCTTC,CARSLEPAGSF
NA,NA,TRBJ1-3,TRBV11-2,TGTGCCAGCAGCCCACGGGGGGCTGGAAACACCATATATTTT,CASSPRGAGNTIYF
NA,NA,TRBJ2-7,TRBV10-1,TGCGCCAGCAGTGAGTCGAATCAGGGGCGCTACGAGCAGTACTTC,CASSESNQGRYEQYF
TRBD1,NA,TRBJ1-4,TRBV7-2,TGTGCCAGCAGCCCGCAGGGGGTCTCTGGTAATGAAAAACTGTTTTTT,CASSPQGVSGNEKLFF
TRBD2,NA,TRBJ2-1,TRBV25-1,TGTGCCAGCAGTGGGATCTTGGGCGGGAGCTTAAATGAGCAGTTCTTC,CASSGILGGSLNEQFF
TRBD2,NA,TRBJ2-3,TRBV3-1/TRBV3-2,TGTGCCAGCAGCCCATCCCCTATAGCGGGAGGGACTTTCTACACAGATACGCAGTATTTT,CASSPSPIAGGTFYTDTQYF
TRBD2,NA,TRBJ2-1,TRBV19,TGTGCCAGTATCCAGGCCGGGACTAGCGGGAGGTCTGAGCAGTTCTTC,CASIQAGTSGRSEQFF
NA,NA,TRBJ2-2,TRBV7-2,TGTGCCAGCAGCCCACTCACCGGGGAGCTGTTTTTT,CASSPLTGELFF
TRBD2,NA,TRBJ2-7,TRBV7-9,TGTGCCAGCAGTCCACGACTAGCGGGGTCCTACGAGCAGTACTTC,CASSPRLAGSYEQYF
NA,NA,TRBJ2-7,TRBV7-2,TGTGCCAGCAGCTTAGCCCGAACGACAGGCTACTCCTACGAGCAGTACTTC,CASSLARTTGYSYEQYF
NA,NA,TRBJ2-1,TRBV3-1/TRBV3-2,TGTGCCAGCAGCCATACAGGCAATGAGCAGTTCTTC,CASSHTGNEQFF
NA,once,TRBJ2-3,TRBV11-2,TGTGCCAGCAGCCCCGCCGACGGACTGACGCAGTATTTT,CASSPADGLTQYF
TRBD1,NA,TRBJ2-1,TRBV7-9,TGTGCCAGCAGCTTAGTTTTCGGGACAGGGGTATACAATGAGCAGTTCTTC,CASSLVFGTGVYNEQFF
NA,NA,TRBJ1-5,TRBV5-6,TGTGCCAGCAGCTTTCAGGCCCTAAATCAGCCCCAGCATTTT,CASSFQALNQPQHF
TRBD1,NA,TRBJ1-5,TRBV9,TGTGCCAGCAGCGTAGCTTTGACAGGGGCCCGTTTGGAACCCCAGCATTTT,CASSVALTGARLEPQHF
NA,NA,TRBJ2-7,TRBV27,TGTGCCAGCAGTTTATCGGGGGCTAGCACGGCCTACGAGCAGTACTTC,CASSLSGASTAYEQYF
NA,NA,TRBJ2-3,TRBV5-6,TGTGCCAGCAGCTTGGCGTCCCCGCGAACCACAGATACGCAGTATTTT,CASSLASPRTTDTQYF
NA,NA,TRBJ2-3,TRBV7-3,TGTGCCAGCAGCCCGTGGGCGAGGACTAGCACAGATACGCAGTATTTT,CASSPWARTSTDTQYF
TRBD2,NA,TRBJ2-3,TRBV20-1,TGCAGTGCTAGTAATGGACTAGCGGCGAATTCAGATACGCAGTATTTT,CSASNGLAANSDTQYF
NA,NA,TRBJ2-7,TRBV12-3/TRBV12-4,TGTGCCAGCAGTTTAACAGTGGCTGATAGTCAGTACTTC,CASSLTVADSQYF
NA,once,TRBJ1-5,TRBV2,TGTGCCAGCAGTGCGAGCGACCAGAGCAATCAGCCCCAGCATTTT,CASSASDQSNQPQHF